What follows are 26 T cell receptor beta chains derived from one specimen sequenced in a study of neurological immune-mediated disorders (dated by TCRdb to between 2017 and 2020). Library method: 5' RACE. Instrument on record: Illumina HiSeq 2500. The raw public reads went through TCRdb reprocessing: fastp at Q25, MiXCR clone calling, in-frame beta chains kept. Merged by CDR3 protein, the rows form single entries marked with the most common genes and DNA. This sample comprises about 46,000 distinct CDR3 sequences, 10% of them detected only once. The ten top clones hold about 5% of the sample. The material sequenced was PBMCs. The receptors were gathered from an older man with HTLV-1-associated myelopathy (HAM/TSP).

Many counts were recorded for this clonotype. The chain is built from TRBV7-8 and TRBJ2-2; the D gene is possibly TRBD1 (5 bases). The germline CDR1 and CDR2 sequences are SGHVS and FQNEAQ. The CDR3 runs to 15 residues. V was clipped by 5 bases and J by 2 bases, with 12 bases between them. The CDR3 here is CASSPVQGNTGELFF. The DNA of the CDR3 is TGTGCCAGCAGCCCAGTCCAGGGAAACACCGGGGAGCTGTTTTTT.

There are many counts of this clonotype. The rearrangement joins TRBV20-1 to TRBJ2-1; no clear D. The germline V and J ends were trimmed by 1 base and 1 base, with 11 bases remaining between them. Germline CDR1 DFQATT, CDR2 SNEGSKA (reference sequence). The CDR3 runs to 15 residues. The CDR3 DNA sequence: TGCAGTGCTAGAGCCCTAACCATATCCTACAATGAGCAGTTCTTC. Amino acids: CSARALTISYNEQFF.

This clonotype was counted many times. The gene calls are TRBV20-1 and TRBJ1-6; D gene ambiguous. V lost 0 bases to trimming and J lost 0 bases, with 9 bases between them. This CDR3 spans 16 amino acids. The germline gives CDR1 DFQATT, CDR2 SNEGSKA (reference sequence). The CDR3 DNA sequence: TGCAGTGCTAGAGATTTCACGAGCTCCTATAATTCACCCCTCCACTTT. Its translation: CSARDFTSSYNSPLHF.

At least ten counts were recorded for this clonotype. The rearrangement uses TRBV18 and TRBJ2-3; D uncertain. Trimming cost V 3 bases and J 1 base, with 2 bases left between them. The germline gives CDR1 KGHSH, CDR2 LQKENI. The CDR3 consists of 12 residues. The CDR3 DNA is TGTGCCAGCTCACCGGGCACAGATACGCAGTATTTT. Its protein product is CASSPGTDTQYF.

In this sample, this clonotype turned up many times. The chain employs TRBV7-2 and TRBJ2-1, with 8 nucleotides matching TRBD2. V lost 5 bases and J lost 0; bases outside the gene matches: 9. The CDR3 length is 17 residues. Germline V lookup: CDR1 SGHTA, CDR2 FQGNSA. CDR3 DNA: TGTGCCAGCAGCCCTCAAGCGAGCGGGAGCTCCTACAATGAGCAGTTCTTC. Translating gives CASSPQASGSSYNEQFF. Filled out from reference TRBV7-2 and TRBJ2-1, the complete variable domain reads GAGVSQSPSNKVTEKGKDVELRCDPISGHTALYWYRQSLGQGLEFLIYFQGNSAPDKSGLPSDRFSAERTGGSVSTLTIQRTQQEDSAVYLCASSPQASGSSYNEQFFGPGTRLTVL.

This clonotype has at least ten counts. This rearrangement joins TRBV7-2 to TRBJ2-7; unclear D gene. The CDR3 is 14 amino acids. Trimming took off 2 bases at V and 2 bases at J, with 10 bases between the two ends. Germline assignment: CDR1 SGHTA and CDR2 FQGNSA. CDR3 in amino acids: CASSLSAGAYEQYF. The CDR3 region has the DNA TGTGCCAGCAGCTTATCCGCCGGCGCCTACGAGCAGTACTTC.

Only a few counts were recorded for this clonotype. The gene calls are TRBV11-2 and TRBJ2-7; 7 bases map to TRBD2. The V gene end was trimmed by 8 bases and the J gene end by 4 bases; junction bases not matched to a gene: 11. The length of the CDR3 is 14 residues. The germline V gene encodes CDR1 SGHAT and CDR2 FQNNGV. This chain's CDR3 is CASGLRGGSYEQYF. The CDR3 coding sequence is TGTGCCAGCGGGCTTAGGGGCGGGAGTTACGAGCAGTACTTC.

At least ten counts were recorded for this clonotype. The rearrangement joins TRBV5-1 to TRBJ1-1, with D unclear. This CDR3 contains 13 residues. Between the trimmed V and J ends, which lost 2 bases and 4 bases, there was a span of 9 bases. Germline CDR1 reads SGHRS; CDR2 reads YFSETQ. The CDR3 sequence is CASSFEGSTEAFF. CDR3 bases: TGCGCCAGCAGCTTTGAGGGATCCACTGAAGCTTTCTTT.

Many counts were recorded for this clonotype. This chain joins TRBV6-2 or TRBV6-3 and TRBJ1-2; D is perhaps TRBD1 (5 bases). Germline assignment: CDR1 MNHEY and CDR2 SVGEGT. The CDR3 runs 14 residues. The V gene lost 2 bases and the J gene lost 6 bases, with 13 bases spanning the gap. CDR3 coding DNA: TGTGCCAGCAGTTACACCAGGGAGGGCGATGGCTACACCTTC. This sequence encodes CASSYTREGDGYTF.

This clonotype is labeled medium-sized (0.01 to 0.1%). The chain has TRBV5-6 and TRBJ2-1; D not certain. The germline gives CDR1 SGHDT, CDR2 YYEEEE. V was pared by 4 bases and J by 4 bases, with 18 bases between. The CDR3 totals 16 residues. DNA for the CDR3: TGTGCCAGCAGCCCCATGCCCGGTCCAGAGTACAATGAGCAGTTCTTC. Amino acid sequence: CASSPMPGPEYNEQFF.

The sample holds many counts of this clonotype. The genes are TRBV12-3 or TRBV12-4 and TRBJ2-7; 7 bases agree with TRBD2. V lost 3 bases and J lost 0; bases outside the gene matches: 20. The CDR3 loop spans 20 amino acids. The CDR3 loop reads CASSFIIPTSASGISYEQYF. In DNA, the CDR3 is TGTGCCAGCAGTTTCATAATACCGACTTCGGCTAGCGGCATCTCCTACGAGCAGTACTTC.

This clonotype was seen ten or more times. The chain carries TRBV20-1 and TRBJ1-6; 9 bases match TRBD1. This CDR3 spans 15 amino acids. V lost 6 bases to trimming and J lost 8 bases; unmatched junction nucleotides: 11. The germline V gene has CDR1 DFQATT and CDR2 SNEGSKA (reference sequence). CDR3 loop: CSAPWEGQGYSPLHF. Written as DNA, the CDR3 is TGCAGTGCCCCATGGGAGGGACAGGGTTATTCACCCCTCCACTTT.

This clonotype appeared many times. V and J are TRBV7-2 and TRBJ1-3; 7 positions match TRBD1. There are 16 residues in the CDR3. The trim removed 5 bases at V and 0 bases at J, leaving 7 bases unmatched. Germline lookup yields CDR1 SGHTA and CDR2 FQGNSA. The CDR3 protein is CASSGPGQLSGNTIYF. DNA of the CDR3: TGTGCCAGCAGCGGACCGGGACAGCTCTCTGGAAACACCATATATTTT.

This clonotype was observed many times. CDR3 DNA sequence: TGCGCCAGCAGCTTGACGGGGCCCACGGCCTACGAGCAGTACTTC. This translates into CASSLTGPTAYEQYF. This rearrangement joins TRBV5-1 to TRBJ2-7, with D possibly called TRBD1 or TRBD2 (5 bases each). The CDR3 totals 15 residues. The germline V and J ends were trimmed by 1 base and 2 bases, with 13 bases remaining between them. The germline V gene encodes CDR1 SGHRS and CDR2 YFSETQ.

The sample holds many counts of this clonotype. The rearrangement joins TRBV5-1 to TRBJ2-1; no reliable D call. Deletions cut 2 bases from V and 5 bases from J, with 8 bases between. The CDR3 has 13 amino acids. CDR1 is SGHRS, CDR2 YFSETQ, per germline. The CDR3 sequence is CASSLRLDNEQFF. The CDR3 DNA sequence: TGCGCCAGCAGCTTAAGACTGGACAATGAGCAGTTCTTC.

The sample holds many counts of this clonotype. The chain couples TRBV15 to TRBJ2-6, with 7 positions matching TRBD2. The CDR3 length is 17 residues. J lost 2 bases, V lost 9 bases, and 13 bases had no gene match. Germline CDR1 is LNHNV and CDR2 is YYDKDF (reference sequence). This CDR3 reads CATQAGGRVAGANVLTF. The CDR3 bases are TGTGCCACACAGGCTGGGGGGAGGGTGGCTGGGGCCAACGTCCTGACTTTC.

The table lists this clonotype with many counts. V and J are TRBV12-3 or TRBV12-4 and TRBJ2-3; a possible D gene is TRBD1 (6 bases). The CDR3 contains 14 residues. The V gene lost 6 bases and the J gene lost 7 bases, with 17 bases spanning the gap. CDR3 loop: CASSPTSQGYTQYF. Here the CDR3 DNA reads TGTGCCAGCAGCCCCACCTCACAGGGTTATACGCAGTATTTT.

This clonotype was recorded at least ten times. This chain joins TRBV7-9 and TRBJ2-2, with D unclear. The ends were cut back, 3 bases at V and 3 bases at J, with 11 bases in the middle. The CDR3 runs to 15 residues. Looked up from germline, CDR1 is SEHNR and CDR2 is FQNEAQ (reference sequence). CDR3 bases: TGTGCCAGCAGCTTCCCCCCACATGACACCGGGGAGCTGTTTTTT. Translating it yields CASSFPPHDTGELFF.

This clonotype came up many times. The chain has TRBV29-1 and TRBJ1-1, with D possibly TRBD1 on 6 matching bases. Trimming left V 5 bases short and J 7 bases short, with 17 bases between. The CDR3 has 13 residues. The germline V gene encodes CDR1 SQVTM and CDR2 ANQGSEA. In DNA, the CDR3 is TGCAGCGTTACAACAAGGGGGATGGGTGAAGCTTTCTTT. This codes for CSVTTRGMGEAFF.

Ten or more counts support this clonotype. This chain connects TRBV19 to TRBJ2-1; a possible D gene is TRBD2 (5 bases). Germline assignment: CDR1 LNHDA and CDR2 SQIVND (reference sequence). The CDR3 is 13 amino acids. The germline V and J ends were trimmed by 5 bases and 6 bases, with 11 bases remaining between them. This chain's CDR3 is CASSAQRLNEQFF. The CDR3 nucleotides are TGTGCCAGTAGTGCTCAGCGGCTCAATGAGCAGTTCTTC.

The sample holds many counts of this clonotype. The V call is TRBV20-1, the J call TRBJ2-7; D gene unclear. The CDR3 is 11 amino acids. Trimming removed 2 bases from V and 6 bases from J, with 8 bases in between. Germline V gene sequence: CDR1 DFQATT, CDR2 SNEGSKA (reference sequence). CDR3 protein: CSARSASEQYF. The DNA for the CDR3 is TGCAGTGCTAGATCTGCGAGCGAGCAGTACTTC.

This clonotype was observed many times. This chain links TRBV7-8 with TRBJ2-7; D is perhaps TRBD1 (6 bases). There are 12 residues in the CDR3. V shed 5 bases and J shed 5 bases, with 10 bases lying between them. CDR1 is SGHVS and CDR2 is FQNEAQ in the germline V gene. Here the CDR3 DNA reads TGTGCCAGCAGCCTACAGGGCGACGAGCAGTACTTC. Translated: CASSLQGDEQYF.

This clonotype was observed a handful of times. A much larger clone differs from this one at a single base, so this may be a read error. The chain has TRBV10-3 and TRBJ1-2; possibly TRBD1 for D (5 bases). Germline values: CDR1 ENHRY, CDR2 SYGVKD. The CDR3 is 13 residues long. In DNA form, the CDR3 reads TGTGCCACCAGTGAGTCTGGAGGGGACGGCTACACCTTC. It translates to CATSESGGDGYTF.

The table lists this clonotype with many counts. The chain is built from TRBV5-1 and TRBJ2-2, with TRBD2 matching over 11 bases. V lost 0 bases, J lost 8 bases, and 6 bases stayed unmatched. Germline CDR1 SGHRS, CDR2 YFSETQ. This CDR3 contains 16 residues. The CDR3 spells CASSLAQTSGIGELFF. CDR3 DNA sequence: TGCGCCAGCAGCTTGGCACAGACTAGCGGGATAGGGGAGCTGTTTTTT.

This clonotype occurred many times. The chain employs TRBV2 and TRBJ2-2; D is uncertain. Trimming left V 7 bases short and J 4 bases short, with 4 bases between. This CDR3 spans 11 amino acids. The germline CDR1 and CDR2 sequences are SNHLY and FYNNEI. The DNA for the CDR3 is TGTGCCAGCAAGATCACCGGGGAGCTGTTTTTT. It codes for CASKITGELFF. Looking up the rest from reference TRBV2 and TRBJ2-2 gives the full variable domain: EPEVTQTPSHQVTQMGQEVILRCVPISNHLYFYWYRQILGQKVEFLVSFYNNEISEKSEIFDDQFSVERPDGSNFTLKIRSTKLEDSAMYFCASKITGELFFGEGSRLTVL.

At least ten counts were recorded for this clonotype. The V and J genes are TRBV12-3 or TRBV12-4 and TRBJ2-4; 7 bases are shared with TRBD1. V shed 5 bases and J 8 bases; nucleotides not matched to a gene: 12. The CDR3 sequence is 15 residues long. CDR3: CASSALGGREDIQYF. The CDR3 DNA sequence: TGTGCCAGCAGTGCCCTAGGGGGCCGAGAAGACATTCAGTACTTC.